This section outlines one TCR beta chain sequence together with its context. Its cognate antigen is unknown. This sample is part of a study of T cell responses to AZD1222 COVID-19 vaccine. Method: immunoSEQ multiplex PCR; TCRdb's copy keeps in-frame clones and lacks some. Among around 130,000 clones listed, more than 85% were seen once. Broader study findings: CD4 TCRs associated with vaccination spanned spike, dominating at 160-218 and 743-854. Repertoires in all cases were sampled only once the peak T cell response had passed. Donors in the cohort were predominantly white British and more often female, and clonal diversity was possibly underestimated. Baseline seropositivity characterized only 5 or 6 AZD1222 recipients.

Between the trimmed V and J ends, which lost 0 bases and 6 bases, there was a span of 12 bases. Germline V lookup: CDR1 SGHRS, CDR2 YFSETQ. The CDR3 contains 15 residues. The TCR comes from an adult who received the AZD1222 COVID-19 vaccine. V gene TRBV5-1 combines with J gene TRBJ2-2; D gene ambiguous. The source material was peripheral blood, sampled 28 days after the second AZD1222 dose. The chain's CDR3 is CASSLAIVGAGELFF. The CDR3 DNA sequence: TGCGCCAGCAGCTTGGCCATAGTTGGGGCCGGGGAGCTGTTTTTT.